This T cell receptor beta chain was recovered during a study of blood T cell repertoires in COVID-19 (dated by TCRdb to 2020 to 2022). About the full investigation: Samples covering the acute and convalescent phases of COVID-19 were provided by collaborators in the United States, Italy and Spain. A de-identified subject ID, COVID-19 status, age in years and sex were almost always included in the sample metadata. The prospective study material was composed of cDNA or gDNA derived from T cells, B-cell-depleted T cells, or PBMCs. A freely available public database, intended as a resource for researchers studying the immune response to SARS-CoV-2, is where the repertoires were released. Subjects who had been exposed to COVID-19, were actively infected with it, or had recovered from it provided the deeply sampled blood TCRbeta repertoires that made up the dataset. Samples came from the ongoing ImmuneRACE study (first 160 participants) plus 1,254 subjects from 6 global collaborators. Where available, HLA class I and class II types were taken from metadata supplied by the sample provider and were not determined by assay-based typing.

What the research found in general, with its limitations: Clinical and demographic metadata were provided uncurated, with the amount varying by source and participant.

Each collaborating institution followed its own protocols to collect whole blood in K2EDTA tubes. For TCRbeta analysis, collaborators shipped samples as frozen whole blood, isolated PBMCs, or DNA extracted from either of those sample types. For this chain, trimming is 9 bases at the V end and 4 bases at the J end, and the number of junction bases without a gene match is 13. The germline V gene yields KGHDR for CDR1 and SFDVKD for CDR2. Spanning cysteine to phenylalanine, the CDR3 consists of 15 amino acids. The read is trimmed to its CDR3 DNA, 45 bases read in frame from base 1. TCRbeta CDR3 regions were amplified from genomic DNA by means of the immunoSEQ Assay, a bias-controlled multiplex PCR. The study's own analysis went as follows. The number of nucleated cells in each sample was estimated from the amplification of reference gene primers within the assay. To quantify the absolute abundance of each unique TCRbeta CDR3 rearrangement, sequence reads were collapsed and filtered. Productive Simpson clonality was computed per sample as the square root of Simpson's diversity index over productive rearrangements. The table was pulled from immuneACCESS by TCRdb, which kept in-frame rearrangements only. Such tables lose some clones; where checked, under half of the loss comes from unresolved V genes, and the rest has no known cause. V and J calls plus clone size are reproduced from that table; the DNA served to infer D and trimming. The sample table shows 200,000 to 250,000 clones, and 65% to 90% are seen once. The ten largest clones take up about 8% of the sample.

In the case of this clone: It lacks a known antigen. Base-call qualities are not available, and no considerably larger clone is one nucleotide away.

The TCR sequence derives from a woman between 50 and 59 years old with acute or convalescent COVID-19. The chain joins TRBV24-1 to TRBJ2-7, with 8 bases aligning to TRBD2. The specimen sequenced was peripheral blood. This receptor has the CDR3 CATRAEREPIYEQYF. The nucleotides are TGTGCCACCCGAGCGGAGCGGGAGCCGATATACGAGCAGTACTTC.